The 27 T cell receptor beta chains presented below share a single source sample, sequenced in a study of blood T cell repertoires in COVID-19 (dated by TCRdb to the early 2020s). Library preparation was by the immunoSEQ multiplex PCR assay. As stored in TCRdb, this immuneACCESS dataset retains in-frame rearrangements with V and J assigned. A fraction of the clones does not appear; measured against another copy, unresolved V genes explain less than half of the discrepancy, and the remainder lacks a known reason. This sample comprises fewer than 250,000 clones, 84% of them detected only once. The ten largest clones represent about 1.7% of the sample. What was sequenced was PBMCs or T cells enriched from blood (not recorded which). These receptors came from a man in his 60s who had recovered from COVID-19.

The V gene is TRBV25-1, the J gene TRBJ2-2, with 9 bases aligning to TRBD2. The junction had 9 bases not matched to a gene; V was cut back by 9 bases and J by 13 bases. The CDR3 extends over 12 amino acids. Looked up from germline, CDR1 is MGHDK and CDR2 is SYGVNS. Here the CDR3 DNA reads TGTGCCAGTACTGGCGGGGGGGAGGGGCTGTTTTTT. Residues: CASTGGGEGLFF. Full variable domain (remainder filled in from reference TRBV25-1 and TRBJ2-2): EADIYQTPRYLVIGTGKKITLECSQTMGHDKMYWYQQDPGMELHLIHYSYGVNSTEKGDLSSESTVSRIRTEHFPLTLESARPSHTSQYLCASTGGGEGLFFGEGSRLTVL.

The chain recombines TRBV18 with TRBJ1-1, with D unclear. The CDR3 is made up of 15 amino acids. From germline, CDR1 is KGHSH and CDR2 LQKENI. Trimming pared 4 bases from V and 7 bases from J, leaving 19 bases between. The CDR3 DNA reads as TGTGCCAGCTCACAAACTGAATTGGGCCTGAGTGAAGCTTTCTTT. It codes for CASSQTELGLSEAFF.

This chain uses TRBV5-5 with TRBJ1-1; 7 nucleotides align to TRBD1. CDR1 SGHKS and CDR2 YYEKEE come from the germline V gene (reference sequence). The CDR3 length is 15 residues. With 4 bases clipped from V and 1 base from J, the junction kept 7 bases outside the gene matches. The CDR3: CASSTWDSPNTEAFF. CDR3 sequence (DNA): TGTGCCAGCAGCACCTGGGACAGCCCGAACACTGAAGCTTTCTTT.

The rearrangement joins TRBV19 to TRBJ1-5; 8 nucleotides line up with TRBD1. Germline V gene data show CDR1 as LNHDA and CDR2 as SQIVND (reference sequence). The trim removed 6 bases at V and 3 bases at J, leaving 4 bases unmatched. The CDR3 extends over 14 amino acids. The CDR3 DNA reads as TGTGCCAGTAGGGGGACAGGCGACAATCAGCCCCAGCATTTT. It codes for CASRGTGDNQPQHF.

CDR3 amino acids: CASSRDGTGAPYEQYF. DNA for the CDR3: TGTGCCAGCAGCCGAGACGGGACAGGGGCGCCCTACGAGCAGTACTTC. The genes are TRBV7-8 and TRBJ2-7; 10 bases map to TRBD1. CDR3 length: 16 residues. Germline CDR1 reads SGHVS; CDR2 reads FQNEAQ. V trimming: 5 bases; J trimming: 2 bases; junction bases outside the gene matches: 9.

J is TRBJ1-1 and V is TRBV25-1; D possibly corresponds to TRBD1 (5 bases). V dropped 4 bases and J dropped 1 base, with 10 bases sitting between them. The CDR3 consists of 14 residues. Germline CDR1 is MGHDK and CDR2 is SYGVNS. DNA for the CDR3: TGTGCCAGCAGTGTGCGGGGGGGGAACACTGAAGCTTTCTTT. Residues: CASSVRGGNTEAFF. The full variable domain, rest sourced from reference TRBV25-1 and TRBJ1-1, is EADIYQTPRYLVIGTGKKITLECSQTMGHDKMYWYQQDPGMELHLIHYSYGVNSTEKGDLSSESTVSRIRTEHFPLTLESARPSHTSQYLCASSVRGGNTEAFFGQGTRLTVV.

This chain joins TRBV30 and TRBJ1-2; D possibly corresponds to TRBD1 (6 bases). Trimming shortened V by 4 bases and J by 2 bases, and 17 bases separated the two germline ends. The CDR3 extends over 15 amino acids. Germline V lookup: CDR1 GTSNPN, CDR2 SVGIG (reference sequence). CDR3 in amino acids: CAWITHGTSNYGYTF. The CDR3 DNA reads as TGTGCCTGGATTACACACGGGACATCCAACTATGGCTACACCTTC. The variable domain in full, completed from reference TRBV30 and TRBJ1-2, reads SQTIHQWPATLVQPVGSPLSLECTVEGTSNPNLYWYRQAAGRGLQLLFYSVGIGQISSEVPQNLSASRPQDRQFILSSKKLLLSDSGFYLCAWITHGTSNYGYTFGSGTRLTVV.

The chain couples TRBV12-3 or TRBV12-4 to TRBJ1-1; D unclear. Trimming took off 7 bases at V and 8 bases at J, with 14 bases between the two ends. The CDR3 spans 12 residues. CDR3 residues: CASIKWGGEAFF. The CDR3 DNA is TGTGCCAGCATTAAGTGGGGAGGAGAAGCTTTCTTT.

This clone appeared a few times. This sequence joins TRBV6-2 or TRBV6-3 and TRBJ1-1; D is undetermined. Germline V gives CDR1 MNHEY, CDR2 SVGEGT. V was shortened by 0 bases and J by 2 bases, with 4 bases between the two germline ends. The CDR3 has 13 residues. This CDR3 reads CASSYSLNTEAFF. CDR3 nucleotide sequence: TGTGCCAGCAGTTACTCCCTTAACACTGAAGCTTTCTTT.

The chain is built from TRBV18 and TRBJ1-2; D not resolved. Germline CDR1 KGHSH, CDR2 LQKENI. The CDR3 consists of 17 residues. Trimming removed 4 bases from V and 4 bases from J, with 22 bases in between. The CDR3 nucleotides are TGTGCCAGCTCACGAACTGGGAATGACATTGGAGGCTATGGCTACACCTTC. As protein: CASSRTGNDIGGYGYTF.

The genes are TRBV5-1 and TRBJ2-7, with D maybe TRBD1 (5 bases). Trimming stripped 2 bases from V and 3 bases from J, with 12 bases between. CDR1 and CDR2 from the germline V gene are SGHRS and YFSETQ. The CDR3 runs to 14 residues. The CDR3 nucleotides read TGCGCCAGCAGCTTCACAGGAAATGGCTACGAGCAGTACTTC. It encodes CASSFTGNGYEQYF.

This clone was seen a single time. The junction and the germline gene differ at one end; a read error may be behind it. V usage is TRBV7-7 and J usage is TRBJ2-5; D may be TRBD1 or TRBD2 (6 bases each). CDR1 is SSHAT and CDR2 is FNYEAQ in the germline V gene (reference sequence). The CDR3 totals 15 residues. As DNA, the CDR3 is TGTGCTAGCAGCTTAGGGGGGCCAGGGTTGGAGACCCAGTACTTC. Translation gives CASSLGGPGLETQYF.

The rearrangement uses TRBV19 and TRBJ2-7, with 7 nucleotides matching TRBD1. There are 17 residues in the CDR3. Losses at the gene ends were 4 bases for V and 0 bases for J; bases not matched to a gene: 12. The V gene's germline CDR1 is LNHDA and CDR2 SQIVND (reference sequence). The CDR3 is CASSTKLSGTASYEQYF. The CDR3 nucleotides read TGTGCCAGTAGTACCAAACTCTCCGGGACAGCCTCCTACGAGCAGTACTTC.

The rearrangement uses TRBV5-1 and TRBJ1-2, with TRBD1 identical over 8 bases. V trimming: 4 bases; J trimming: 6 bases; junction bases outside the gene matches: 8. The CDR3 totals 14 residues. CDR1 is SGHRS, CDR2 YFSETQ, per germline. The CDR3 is CASSVPGQVDGYTF. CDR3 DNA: TGCGCCAGCAGCGTACCGGGACAGGTAGATGGCTACACCTTC.

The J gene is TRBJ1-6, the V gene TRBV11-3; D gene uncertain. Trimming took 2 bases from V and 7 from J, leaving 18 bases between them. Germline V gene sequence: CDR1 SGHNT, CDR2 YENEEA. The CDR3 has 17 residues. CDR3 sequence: CASSLSPHRELNSPLHF. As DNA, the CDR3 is TGTGCCAGCAGCTTATCTCCGCACCGGGAGCTCAATTCACCCCTCCACTTT.

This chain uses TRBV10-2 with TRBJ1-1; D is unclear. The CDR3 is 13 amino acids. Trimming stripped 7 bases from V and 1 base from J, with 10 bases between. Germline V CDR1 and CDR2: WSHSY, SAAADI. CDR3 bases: TGCGCCAGCACATTAACGGGGAACACTGAAGCTTTCTTT. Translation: CASTLTGNTEAFF.

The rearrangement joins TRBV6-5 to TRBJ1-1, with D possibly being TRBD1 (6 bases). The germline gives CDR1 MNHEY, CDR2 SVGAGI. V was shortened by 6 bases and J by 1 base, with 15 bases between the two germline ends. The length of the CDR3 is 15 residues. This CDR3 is CASSPLGATNTEAFF. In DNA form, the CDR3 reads TGTGCCAGCAGCCCCTTGGGGGCTACGAACACTGAAGCTTTCTTT.

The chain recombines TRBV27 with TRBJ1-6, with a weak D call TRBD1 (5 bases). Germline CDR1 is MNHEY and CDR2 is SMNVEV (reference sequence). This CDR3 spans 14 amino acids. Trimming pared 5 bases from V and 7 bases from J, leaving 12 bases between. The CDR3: CASSPGTRNSPLHF. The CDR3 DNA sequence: TGTGCCAGCAGTCCCGGGACTCGCAATTCACCCCTCCACTTT.

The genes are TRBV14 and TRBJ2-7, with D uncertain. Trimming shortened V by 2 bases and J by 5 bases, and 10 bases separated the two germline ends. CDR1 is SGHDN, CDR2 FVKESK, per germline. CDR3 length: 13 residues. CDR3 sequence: CASSQQYLNEQYF. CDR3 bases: TGTGCCAGCAGCCAACAGTACCTGAACGAGCAGTACTTC.

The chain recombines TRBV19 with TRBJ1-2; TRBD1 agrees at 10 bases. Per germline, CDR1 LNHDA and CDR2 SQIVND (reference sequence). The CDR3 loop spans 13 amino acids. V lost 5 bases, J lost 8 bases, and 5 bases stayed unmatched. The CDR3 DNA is TGTGCCAGTAGTCCGGGACAGGGGATCGGCTACACCTTC. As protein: CASSPGQGIGYTF.

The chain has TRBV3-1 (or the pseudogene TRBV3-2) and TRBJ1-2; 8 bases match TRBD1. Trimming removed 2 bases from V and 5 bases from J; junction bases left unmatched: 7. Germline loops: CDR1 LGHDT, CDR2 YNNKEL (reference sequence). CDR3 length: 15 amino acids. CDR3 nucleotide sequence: TGTGCCAGCAGCCAAACAGGGGGAACCCCTTATGGCTACACCTTC. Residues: CASSQTGGTPYGYTF.

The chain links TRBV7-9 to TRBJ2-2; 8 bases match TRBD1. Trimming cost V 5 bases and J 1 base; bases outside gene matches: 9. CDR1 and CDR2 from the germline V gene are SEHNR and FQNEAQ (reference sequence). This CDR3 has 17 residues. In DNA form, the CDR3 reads TGTGCCAGCAGCCTTAGGGCCGGGACAGGGAACACCGGGGAGCTGTTTTTT. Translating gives CASSLRAGTGNTGELFF.

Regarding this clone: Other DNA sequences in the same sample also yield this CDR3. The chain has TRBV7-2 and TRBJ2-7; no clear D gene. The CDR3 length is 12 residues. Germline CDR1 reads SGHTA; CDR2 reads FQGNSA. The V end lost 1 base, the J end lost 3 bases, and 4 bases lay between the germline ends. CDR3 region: CASSLGSYEQYF. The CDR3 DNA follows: TGTGCCAGCAGCTTAGGCAGCTACGAGCAGTACTTC.

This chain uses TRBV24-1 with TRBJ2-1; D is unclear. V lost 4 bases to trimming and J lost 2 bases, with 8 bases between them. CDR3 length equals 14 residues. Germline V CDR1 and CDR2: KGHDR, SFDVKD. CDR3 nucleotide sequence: TGTGCCACCAGTGAACAGAATACCTACAATGAGCAGTTCTTC. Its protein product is CATSEQNTYNEQFF.

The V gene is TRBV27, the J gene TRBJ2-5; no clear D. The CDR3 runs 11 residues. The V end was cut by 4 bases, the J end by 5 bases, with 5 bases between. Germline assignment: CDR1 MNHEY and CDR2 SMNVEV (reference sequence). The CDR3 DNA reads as TGTGCCAGCAGTTCCTACGAGACCCAGTACTTC. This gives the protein CASSSYETQYF.

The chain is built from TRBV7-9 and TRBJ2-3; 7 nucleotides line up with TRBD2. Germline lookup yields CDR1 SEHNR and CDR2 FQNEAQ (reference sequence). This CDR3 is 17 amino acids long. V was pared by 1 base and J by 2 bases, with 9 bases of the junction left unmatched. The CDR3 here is CASSLVRPGGSTDTQYF. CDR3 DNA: TGTGCCAGCAGCTTAGTGCGTCCCGGGGGGTCCACAGATACGCAGTATTTT. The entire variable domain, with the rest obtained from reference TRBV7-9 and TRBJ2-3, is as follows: DTGVSQNPRHKITKRGQNVTFRCDPISEHNRLYWYRQTLGQGPEFLTYFQNEAQLEKSRLLSDRFSAERPKGSFSTLEIQRTEQGDSAMYLCASSLVRPGGSTDTQYFGPGTRLTVL.

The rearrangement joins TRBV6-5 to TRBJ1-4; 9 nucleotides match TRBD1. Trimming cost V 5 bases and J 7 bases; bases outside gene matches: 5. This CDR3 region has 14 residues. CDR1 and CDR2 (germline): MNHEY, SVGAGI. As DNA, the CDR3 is TGTGCCAGCAGTCCTCGGACAGGGGCTGAAAAACTGTTTTTT. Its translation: CASSPRTGAEKLFF.